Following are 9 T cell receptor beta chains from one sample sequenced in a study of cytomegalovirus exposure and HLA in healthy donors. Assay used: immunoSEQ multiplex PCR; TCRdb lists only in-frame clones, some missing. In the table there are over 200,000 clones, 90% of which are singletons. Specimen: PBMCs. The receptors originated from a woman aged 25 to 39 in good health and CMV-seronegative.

The CDR3 DNA reads TGTGCCAGCAGCTTAGCCCTCGGACAGGGTCCGGAGACCCAGTACTTC. It is translated as CASSLALGQGPETQYF. The rearrangement joins TRBV7-6 to TRBJ2-5; 8 nucleotides agree with TRBD1. Germline CDR1 reads SGHVS; CDR2 reads FNYEAQ. V lost 0 bases, J lost 5 bases, and 8 bases stayed unmatched. There are 16 residues in the CDR3.

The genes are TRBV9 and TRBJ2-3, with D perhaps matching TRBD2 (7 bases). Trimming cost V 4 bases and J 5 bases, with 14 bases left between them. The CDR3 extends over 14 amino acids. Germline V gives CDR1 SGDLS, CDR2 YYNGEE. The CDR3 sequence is CASSLGGPGDTQYF. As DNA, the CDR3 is TGTGCCAGCAGCCTCGGGGGGCCTGGAGATACGCAGTATTTT.

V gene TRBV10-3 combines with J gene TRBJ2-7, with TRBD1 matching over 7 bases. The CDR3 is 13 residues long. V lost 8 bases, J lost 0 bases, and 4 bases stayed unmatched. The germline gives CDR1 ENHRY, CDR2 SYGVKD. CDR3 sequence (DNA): TGTGCCATCTCGACAGGGAGCTCCTACGAGCAGTACTTC. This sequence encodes CAISTGSSYEQYF.

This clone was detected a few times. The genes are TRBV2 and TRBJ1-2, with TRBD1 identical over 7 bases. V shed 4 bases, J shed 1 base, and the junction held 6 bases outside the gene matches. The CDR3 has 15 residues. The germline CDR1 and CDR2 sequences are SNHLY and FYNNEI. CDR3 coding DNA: TGTGCCAGCAGTGGGGACAGTTGGGGTAACTATGGCTACACCTTC. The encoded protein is CASSGDSWGNYGYTF.

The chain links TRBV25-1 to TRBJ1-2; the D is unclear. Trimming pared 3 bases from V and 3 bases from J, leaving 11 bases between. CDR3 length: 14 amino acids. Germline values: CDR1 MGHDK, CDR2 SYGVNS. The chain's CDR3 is CASSEGLYDYGYTF. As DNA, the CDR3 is TGTGCCAGCAGTGAGGGGTTGTATGACTATGGCTACACCTTC.

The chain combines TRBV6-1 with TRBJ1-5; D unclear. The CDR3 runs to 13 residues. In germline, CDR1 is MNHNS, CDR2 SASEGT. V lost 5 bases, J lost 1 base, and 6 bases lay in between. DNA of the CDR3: TGTGCCAGCAGTCGGTTAAGCAATCAGCCCCAGCATTTT. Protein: CASSRLSNQPQHF.

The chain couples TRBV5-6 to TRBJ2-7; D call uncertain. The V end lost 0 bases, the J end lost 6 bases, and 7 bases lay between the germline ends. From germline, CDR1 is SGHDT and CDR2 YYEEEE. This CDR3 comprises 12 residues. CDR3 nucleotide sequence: TGTGCCAGCAGCTTGGGCCCTCTCGAGCAGTACTTC. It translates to CASSLGPLEQYF. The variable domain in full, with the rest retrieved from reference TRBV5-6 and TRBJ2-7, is DAGVTQSPTHLIKTRGQQVTLRCSPKSGHDTVSWYQQALGQGPQFIFQYYEEEERQRGNFPDRFSGHQFPNYSSELNVNALLLGDSALYLCASSLGPLEQYFGPGTRLTVT.

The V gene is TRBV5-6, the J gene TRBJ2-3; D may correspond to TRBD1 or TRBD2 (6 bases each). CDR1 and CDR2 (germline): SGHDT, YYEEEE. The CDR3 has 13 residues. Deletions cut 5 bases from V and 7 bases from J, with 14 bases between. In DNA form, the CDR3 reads TGTGCCAGCAGGGGGGGCTATTCACATACGCAGTATTTT. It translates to CASRGGYSHTQYF.

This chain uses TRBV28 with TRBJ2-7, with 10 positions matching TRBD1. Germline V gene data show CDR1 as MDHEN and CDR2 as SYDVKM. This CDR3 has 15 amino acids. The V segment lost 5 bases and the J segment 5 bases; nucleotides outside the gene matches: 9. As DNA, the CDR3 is TGTGCCAGCAGTCTCATGACAGGGGGCAAGGACGAGCAGTACTTC. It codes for CASSLMTGGKDEQYF.